The 10 T cell receptor beta chains presented below share a single source sample, sequenced in a study of shared clonotypes between healthy human individuals. The table came from immunoSEQ multiplex PCR; TCRdb's copy has only in-frame clones and leaves some out. The repertoire has about 960,000 clones, 70% to 85% of them found once; the top ten carry about 1.5%. Material for sequencing was memory CD4+ T cells sorted from blood. Subset described: CD45RA-negative fraction. Every receptor here comes from a young man in good health.

Only a few counts were recorded for this clone. Additional DNA sequences in this sample encode the identical CDR3. V usage is TRBV7-2 and J usage is TRBJ2-7; 12 bases line up with TRBD2. Trimming removed 0 bases from V and 0 bases from J; junction bases left unmatched: 3. The CDR3 is 17 residues long. Looked up from germline, CDR1 is SGHTA and CDR2 is FQGNSA. CDR3 sequence reads: CASSLARTSGISYEQYF. CDR3 DNA sequence: TGTGCCAGCAGCTTAGCGAGGACTAGCGGGATCTCCTACGAGCAGTACTTC.

The J gene is TRBJ2-2, the V gene TRBV10-3; D ambiguous. Germline loops: CDR1 ENHRY, CDR2 SYGVKD. The CDR3 is 14 residues long. Trimming removed 0 bases at V and 4 bases at J, with 6 bases between. The CDR3 protein is CAISESGLTGELFF. CDR3 coding DNA: TGTGCCATCAGTGAGTCGGGTCTCACCGGGGAGCTGTTTTTT.

The chain is built from TRBV5-8 and TRBJ2-7; 8 bases match TRBD1. Trimming took 3 bases from V and 6 from J; bases not matched to a gene: 2. Germline lookup yields CDR1 SGHTS and CDR2 YDEGEE. The CDR3 sequence is 12 residues long. The CDR3 reads CASSWTGTEQYF. For the CDR3, the DNA is TGTGCCAGCAGCTGGACAGGGACCGAGCAGTACTTC.

The V gene is TRBV28, the J gene TRBJ1-1; no clear D gene. CDR3 length: 16 residues. Trimming cost V 3 bases and J 1 base, with 15 bases left between them. The germline V gene has CDR1 MDHEN and CDR2 SYDVKM. The CDR3 sequence: CASSFTAAGKNTEAFF. DNA of the CDR3: TGTGCCAGCAGTTTTACGGCGGCGGGGAAGAACACTGAAGCTTTCTTT.

This clone came up a few times. The germline gene is not matched at one end of the junction; a read error may be the cause. The chain uses TRBV7-7 and TRBJ2-3, with 7 bases fitting TRBD2. The CDR3 is 13 amino acids. Germline V gene sequence: CDR1 SSHAT, CDR2 FNYEAQ (reference sequence). The CDR3 protein is CASSPREADTQYF. CDR3 DNA sequence: TGTGCTAGCAGCCCACGGGAGGCCGATACGCAGTATTTT. Full variable domain (rest looked up from reference TRBV7-7 and TRBJ2-3): GAGVSQSPRYKVTKRGQDVTLRCDPISSHATLYWYQQALGQGPEFLTYFNYEAQPDKSGLPSDRFSAERPEGSISTLTIQRTEQRDSAMYRCASSPREADTQYFGPGTRLTVL.

This clone was detected once. The rearrangement joins TRBV6-6 to TRBJ1-4; D is ambiguous. Germline CDR1 is MNHNY and CDR2 is SVGAGI (reference sequence). The length of the CDR3 is 13 residues. Trimming cost V 10 bases and J 8 bases, with 17 bases left between them. The DNA of the CDR3 is TGTGCCACCAGACCGGCTGATTCGGAAAAACTGTTTTTT. Encoded protein: CATRPADSEKLFF.

This clone was seen only a few times. CDR3 protein: CASSSDSLNQPQHF. The CDR3 DNA follows: TGCGCCAGCAGCTCGGACAGCCTCAATCAGCCCCAGCATTTT. V usage is TRBV5-1 and J usage is TRBJ1-5, with D tentatively TRBD1 (6 bases). Per the germline V gene, CDR1 is SGHRS and CDR2 is YFSETQ. V was clipped by 3 bases and J by 3 bases, with 10 bases between them. CDR3 length: 14 residues.

The chain carries TRBV18 and TRBJ1-1; D is perhaps TRBD1 (5 bases). Germline loops: CDR1 KGHSH, CDR2 LQKENI. Trimming shortened V by 0 bases and J by 5 bases, and 10 bases separated the two germline ends. This CDR3 spans 14 amino acids. DNA of the CDR3: TGTGCCAGCTCACCACCGTCGGGGGGAACTGAAGCTTTCTTT. Translating gives CASSPPSGGTEAFF.

The chain employs TRBV4-3 and TRBJ1-4, with 7 bases fitting TRBD1. The CDR3 runs to 16 residues. Germline CDR1 reads LGHNA; CDR2 reads YSLEER. V shed 3 bases, J shed 0 bases, and the junction held 4 bases outside the gene matches. In DNA form, the CDR3 reads TGCGCCAGCAGCCAGTGGGACAGTGCAACTAATGAAAAACTGTTTTTT. Its protein product is CASSQWDSATNEKLFF.

J is TRBJ1-5 and V is TRBV7-2; the D gene is possibly TRBD1 (5 bases). This CDR3 is built from 14 residues. Germline V gene data show CDR1 as SGHTA and CDR2 as FQGNSA. Trimming stripped 6 bases from V and 3 bases from J, with 12 bases between. The DNA of the CDR3 is TGTGCCAGCAGTCCCGGACATATCAATCAGCCCCAGCATTTT. As protein: CASSPGHINQPQHF.